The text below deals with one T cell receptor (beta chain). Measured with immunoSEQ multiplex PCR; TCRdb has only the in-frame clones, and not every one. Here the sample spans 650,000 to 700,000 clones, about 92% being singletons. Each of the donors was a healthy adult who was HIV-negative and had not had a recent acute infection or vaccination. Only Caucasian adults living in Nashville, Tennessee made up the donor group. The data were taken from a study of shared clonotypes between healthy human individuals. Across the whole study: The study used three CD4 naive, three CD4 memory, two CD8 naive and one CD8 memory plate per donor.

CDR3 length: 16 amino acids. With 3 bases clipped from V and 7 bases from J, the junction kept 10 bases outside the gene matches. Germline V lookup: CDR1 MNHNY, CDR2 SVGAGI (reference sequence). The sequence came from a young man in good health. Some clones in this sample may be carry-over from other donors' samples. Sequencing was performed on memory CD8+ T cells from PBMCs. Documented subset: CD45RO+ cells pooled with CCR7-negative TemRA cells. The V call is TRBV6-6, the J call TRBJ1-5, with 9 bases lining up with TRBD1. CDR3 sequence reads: CASSYQLQGAVQPQHF. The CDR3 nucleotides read TGTGCCAGCAGTTATCAGCTACAGGGGGCAGTCCAGCCCCAGCATTTT.